What follows are 25 T cell receptor beta chains derived from one specimen sequenced in a study of T cell repertoires in cytomegalovirus infection. No antigen has been identified for these receptors. TCRdb used MiXCR to reprocess the reads, holding one entry per CDR3 protein. This sample has 200,000 to 250,000 distinct CDR3 sequences, with about 40% found just once. Sequenced material: CD8+ T cells from cultured PBMCs, taken from culture after CMV antigen stimulation. The receptor set was obtained from a human donor in good health (CMV status not recorded). Some clones in this sample may be carry-over from other donors' samples.

This clonotype has only a few counts. CDR3 coding DNA: TGTGCCAGCAGTTACCCGGGACAGAAAAATTCACCCCTCCACTTT. Its protein product is CASSYPGQKNSPLHF. The genes are TRBV6-6 and TRBJ1-6; 7 nucleotides line up with TRBD1. Germline V gives CDR1 MNHNY, CDR2 SVGAGI (reference sequence). The trim removed 2 bases at V and 7 bases at J, leaving 5 bases unmatched. The CDR3 is 15 residues long.

The chain links TRBV27 to TRBJ1-1, with a weak D call TRBD1 (6 bases). V shed 6 bases and J shed 6 bases, with 20 bases lying between them. In germline, CDR1 is MNHEY, CDR2 SMNVEV (reference sequence). The CDR3 loop spans 15 amino acids. The CDR3 protein is CASSHRDTLRSEAFF. DNA of the CDR3: TGTGCCAGCAGCCACCGGGACACCCTCCGGTCTGAAGCTTTCTTT.

J is TRBJ2-7 and V is TRBV27, with TRBD1 identical over 10 bases. Trimming removed 0 bases from V and 2 bases from J; junction bases left unmatched: 4. Germline V lookup: CDR1 MNHEY, CDR2 SMNVEV (reference sequence). The CDR3 has 16 amino acids. Written as DNA, the CDR3 is TGTGCCAGCAGTTTATCGCTCGGACAGGGGGCCTACGAGCAGTACTTC. Residues: CASSLSLGQGAYEQYF.

This clonotype was detected a few times. The rearrangement joins TRBV27 to TRBJ1-1; the D gene is possibly TRBD1 (5 bases). The CDR3 loop spans 15 amino acids. Trimming shortened V by 0 bases and J by 0 bases, and 8 bases separated the two germline ends. CDR1 is MNHEY, CDR2 SMNVEV, per germline (reference sequence). The DNA for the CDR3 is TGTGCCAGCAGTTTATCGGGGGGGATGAACACTGAAGCTTTCTTT. Translated: CASSLSGGMNTEAFF.

V and J are TRBV7-2 and TRBJ2-7; a weak D match, TRBD2 (5 bases). Looked up from germline, CDR1 is SGHTA and CDR2 is FQGNSA. The CDR3 runs to 12 residues. The V and J ends lost 2 bases and 9 bases respectively, with 11 bases between them. CDR3 loop: CASSLLMRVQYF. Here the CDR3 DNA reads TGTGCCAGCAGCTTACTGATGAGGGTGCAGTACTTC. The variable domain in full, with the rest retrieved from reference TRBV7-2 and TRBJ2-7, is GAGVSQSPSNKVTEKGKDVELRCDPISGHTALYWYRQSLGQGLEFLIYFQGNSAPDKSGLPSDRFSAERTGGSVSTLTIQRTQQEDSAVYLCASSLLMRVQYFGPGTRLTVT.

The gene calls are TRBV5-6 and TRBJ1-1; D is unresolved. Trimming removed 4 bases from V and 4 bases from J, with 14 bases in between. The CDR3 sequence is 14 residues long. Germline loops: CDR1 SGHDT, CDR2 YYEEEE. This CDR3 is CASSPGNRATEAFF. The DNA of the CDR3 is TGTGCCAGCAGCCCGGGAAATAGGGCCACTGAAGCTTTCTTT.

This clonotype came up a few times. One end of the junction varies from germline; a read error may be responsible. The chain carries TRBV4-1 and TRBJ2-1; possibly TRBD2 for D (5 bases). The germline V gene has CDR1 MGHRA and CDR2 YSYEKL. This CDR3 region has 12 residues. The CDR3 DNA sequence: TGTGCCAGCAGCCATGCGGAGGTTGAGCAGTTCTTC. Translating gives CASSHAEVEQFF.

In its sample, this clonotype was seen a few times. The V and J genes are TRBV6-1 and TRBJ2-2; 10 nucleotides align to TRBD2. Germline assignment: CDR1 MNHNS and CDR2 SASEGT. The CDR3 is 16 residues long. V lost 10 bases, J lost 0 bases, and 8 bases stayed unmatched. The CDR3 sequence is CATPPLAGANTGELFF. For the CDR3, the DNA is TGTGCCACCCCCCCTCTAGCGGGGGCGAACACCGGGGAGCTGTTTTTT.

The chain links TRBV6-2 or TRBV6-3 to TRBJ2-7; maybe TRBD1 (6 bases). The CDR3 totals 16 residues. The V and J ends lost 6 bases and 1 base respectively, with 19 bases between them. Germline V gives CDR1 MNHEY, CDR2 SVGEGT. DNA for the CDR3: TGTGCCAGCAGCTCAGGTTGGGGACATCCTTCCTACGAGCAGTACTTC. This codes for CASSSGWGHPSYEQYF.

This clonotype showed up just a few times. The V call is TRBV5-6, the J call TRBJ1-1; TRBD1 aligns across 9 bases. J was trimmed by 10 bases and V by 0 bases; bases with no gene match: 4. The CDR3 has 13 amino acids. The germline V gene encodes CDR1 SGHDT and CDR2 YYEEEE. CDR3 in DNA: TGTGCCAGCAGCTTGGGCACAGGGGGCTCAGCTTTCTTT. It yields the protein CASSLGTGGSAFF.

V usage is TRBV27 and J usage is TRBJ2-4; 7 bases match TRBD2. This CDR3 has 17 amino acids. CDR1 and CDR2 (germline): MNHEY, SMNVEV (reference sequence). J gave up 6 bases and V 0 bases, and 11 bases lay outside the gene matches. CDR3 coding DNA: TGTGCCAGCAGTTTATCGGGTGGGAGGGCCGGGGGAAACATTCAGTACTTC. It is translated as CASSLSGGRAGGNIQYF.

V usage is TRBV5-6 and J usage is TRBJ2-1; TRBD1 is a possible D gene (5 bases). The germline V and J ends were trimmed by 2 bases and 5 bases, with 8 bases remaining between them. This CDR3 has 13 amino acids. CDR1 and CDR2 from the germline V gene are SGHDT and YYEEEE. The CDR3, as DNA: TGTGCCAGCAGCTTTACAGGCGACAATGAGCAGTTCTTC. It yields the protein CASSFTGDNEQFF.

The chain links TRBV29-1 to TRBJ2-5, with D perhaps TRBD1 (6 bases). This CDR3 is built from 13 residues. The V and J ends lost 4 bases and 5 bases respectively, with 14 bases between them. CDR1 and CDR2 from the germline V gene are SQVTM and ANQGSEA. The CDR3 DNA reads as TGCAGCGTTGGGGTTGCACAGGGCGAGACCCAGTACTTC. Translated, it gives CSVGVAQGETQYF.

V usage is TRBV11-2 and J usage is TRBJ1-4; D gene ambiguous. The CDR3 has 15 amino acids. The V end was cut by 5 bases, the J end by 0 bases, with 10 bases between. Germline CDR1 SGHAT, CDR2 FQNNGV. Written as DNA, the CDR3 is TGTGCCAGCAGCCTGACTATAGCAACTAATGAAAAACTGTTTTTT. This translates into CASSLTIATNEKLFF.

The rearrangement uses TRBV2 and TRBJ2-1; possible D gene TRBD2, 6 bases. Germline V gene data show CDR1 as SNHLY and CDR2 as FYNNEI. The length of the CDR3 is 16 residues. Trimming took off 2 bases at V and 5 bases at J, with 16 bases between the two ends. CDR3 sequence: CASSESGLPPNNEQFF. As DNA, the CDR3 is TGTGCCAGCAGTGAATCGGGACTTCCTCCGAACAATGAGCAGTTCTTC. Together with reference TRBV2 and TRBJ2-1, the CDR3 gives the full variable domain: EPEVTQTPSHQVTQMGQEVILRCVPISNHLYFYWYRQILGQKVEFLVSFYNNEISEKSEIFDDQFSVERPDGSNFTLKIRSTKLEDSAMYFCASSESGLPPNNEQFFGPGTRLTVL.

This clonotype was detected only a few times. The chain uses TRBV7-9 and TRBJ1-2, with no clear D. Germline V gives CDR1 SEHNR, CDR2 FQNEAQ (reference sequence). V lost 0 bases and J lost 7, with 9 bases in between. This CDR3 comprises 13 residues. The CDR3 sequence: CASSLAGNFGYTF. CDR3 coding DNA: TGTGCCAGCAGCTTAGCGGGCAATTTTGGCTACACCTTC.

The chain uses TRBV7-9 and TRBJ2-2; a possible D gene is TRBD1 (6 bases). The germline V gene encodes CDR1 SEHNR and CDR2 FQNEAQ (reference sequence). The CDR3 runs to 16 residues. V dropped 5 bases and J dropped 0 bases, with 13 bases sitting between them. In nucleotides, the CDR3 is TGTGCCAGCAGCCCTCCGGGACATTCGAACACCGGGGAGCTGTTTTTT. Amino acid sequence: CASSPPGHSNTGELFF.

J is TRBJ1-1 and V is TRBV5-1, with 8 positions matching TRBD1. The CDR3 loop spans 15 amino acids. The germline V gene encodes CDR1 SGHRS and CDR2 YFSETQ. V gave up 4 bases and J gave up 7 bases; unmatched junction bases: 12. As DNA, the CDR3 is TGCGCCAGCAGCATCTGGACAGGGAAGGTACTTGAAGCTTTCTTT. Translating gives CASSIWTGKVLEAFF.

This clonotype appeared once. This CDR3 is missing its conserved last phenylalanine or tryptophan, likely due to a read error. The J gene is TRBJ2-7, the V gene TRBV11-1; no definite D call. This CDR3 spans 14 amino acids. Trimming stripped 1 base from V and 4 bases from J, with 11 bases between. CDR1 and CDR2 from the germline V gene are SGHAT and FQDESV (reference sequence). DNA of the CDR3: TGTGCCAGCAGCTTAGTTGCCAGCTCATACGAGCAGTACTTA. As protein: CASSLVASSYEQYL.

This clonotype was seen more than once but under ten times. This chain connects TRBV7-9 to TRBJ1-2, with D tentatively TRBD1 (6 bases). This CDR3 spans 15 amino acids. Germline V CDR1 and CDR2: SEHNR, FQNEAQ (reference sequence). Trimming took 4 bases from V and 2 from J, leaving 14 bases between them. CDR3 sequence (DNA): TGTGCCAGCAGCTCGGAGCAGGGGCCGAACTATGGCTACACCTTC. Translated: CASSSEQGPNYGYTF.

The CDR3 reads CASSLGGLAGGWEQYF. For the CDR3, the DNA is TGTGCCAGCAGCTTAGGGGGACTAGCGGGAGGTTGGGAGCAGTACTTC. The chain links TRBV7-2 to TRBJ2-7; 15 positions agree with TRBD2. CDR1 and CDR2 from the germline V gene are SGHTA and FQGNSA. With V trimmed by 1 base and J by 7 bases, 5 bases remained unmatched. This CDR3 has 16 residues.

This clonotype was detected only a few times. This chain connects TRBV10-3 to TRBJ2-1, with 7 nucleotides matching TRBD2. In germline, CDR1 is ENHRY, CDR2 SYGVKD. The CDR3 is made up of 14 amino acids. Unmatched junction bases numbered 9, after V lost 8 bases and J lost 5 bases. For the CDR3, the DNA is TGTGCCATCGCCGCGGGAGAGGAGGACAATGAGCAGTTCTTC. It specifies CAIAAGEEDNEQFF.

This chain links TRBV7-2 with TRBJ2-7; 13 nucleotides line up with TRBD2. CDR1 and CDR2 (germline): SGHTA, FQGNSA. This CDR3 contains 14 residues. J was trimmed by 5 bases and V by 4 bases; bases with no gene match: 2. This CDR3 is CASSSGTSGNEQYF. In DNA, the CDR3 is TGTGCCAGCAGCTCGGGGACTAGCGGGAACGAGCAGTACTTC. The variable domain in full, completed from reference TRBV7-2 and TRBJ2-7, reads GAGVSQSPSNKVTEKGKDVELRCDPISGHTALYWYRQSLGQGLEFLIYFQGNSAPDKSGLPSDRFSAERTGGSVSTLTIQRTQQEDSAVYLCASSSGTSGNEQYFGPGTRLTVT.

V usage is TRBV12-3 or TRBV12-4 and J usage is TRBJ1-2; D uncertain. There are 12 residues in the CDR3. Trimming removed 5 bases at V and 6 bases at J, with 10 bases between. CDR3: CASSADPHGYTF. Written as DNA, the CDR3 is TGTGCCAGCAGTGCGGACCCTCATGGCTACACCTTC.

This chain joins TRBV2 and TRBJ1-1; no firm D call. The germline V and J ends were trimmed by 8 bases and 5 bases, with 6 bases remaining between them. This CDR3 is built from 10 residues. The germline V gene encodes CDR1 SNHLY and CDR2 FYNNEI. The CDR3 DNA sequence: TGTGCCAGCGCGGGAACTGAAGCTTTCTTT. Amino acid sequence: CASAGTEAFF.